What follows describes a single T cell receptor (beta chain). Germline V lookup: CDR1 MNHEY, CDR2 SVGAGI. This CDR3 has 13 residues. The V and J ends lost 7 bases and 4 bases, in that order; junction bases with no gene match: 6. The data were taken from a study of control samples from healthy donors and cancer patients. The method was immunoSEQ multiplex PCR; TCRdb's version includes in-frame clones alone and lacks a portion of them. The sample records about 51,000 clones, about four fifths being singletons. The sequencing sample was made of blood. The TCR sequence derives from a man between 65 and 79 years old in good health. V and J are TRBV6-5 and TRBJ2-5, with TRBD1 identical over 7 bases. Here the CDR3 DNA reads TGTGCCAGCACCCTACAGGGGACAGAGACCCAGTACTTC. Translated, it gives CASTLQGTETQYF.